The clone carrying this T cell receptor (beta chain) was counted ten times or more. The sample originates from a study of T cells in Graves' hyperthyroidism and ophthalmopathy. Germline V gives CDR1 SNHLY, CDR2 FYNNEI. The CDR3 sequence is 14 residues long. J was trimmed by 9 bases and V by 2 bases; bases with no gene match: 5. The CDR3 regions of TCR beta were amplified from RNA transcripts. First-round RT-PCR with HTBI primers amplified the TCR CDR3 region. One entry per CDR3 protein, called by TCRdb with MiXCR from the multiplex PCR reads. Here the sample spans about 640,000 distinct CDR3 sequences, approximately 15% being singletons.

Sequenced sample: blood. The chain joins TRBV2 to TRBJ2-1; TRBD1 matches 9 bases. This clonotype was sampled from a woman aged 45-65 years with Graves' ophthalmopathy. The CDR3, as DNA: TGTGCCAGCAGTGAATTACAGGGGGCCGGTGAGCAGTTCTTC. Residues: CASSELQGAGEQFF.